Below are 12 T cell receptor beta chains sequenced from a single sample in a study of OX40 agonist ivuxolimab in advanced cancers. Method: immunoSEQ multiplex PCR; TCRdb's copy keeps in-frame clones and lacks some. The sample includes 90,000 or so clones, approximately 90% of them seen just once. The sample in question was CD4+ or CD8+ T cells sorted from blood, obtained in a trial of the OX40 agonist ivuxolimab. These receptors all stem from an adult with an advanced solid tumor such as melanoma, head and neck, liver or kidney cancer.

The J gene is TRBJ1-4, the V gene TRBV5-1, with D unresolved. Trimming shortened V by 4 bases and J by 8 bases, and 15 bases separated the two germline ends. Per germline, CDR1 SGHRS and CDR2 YFSETQ. This CDR3 spans 14 amino acids. The CDR3 loop reads CASSRLAGSEKLFF. The CDR3 coding sequence is TGCGCCAGCAGCCGCTTGGCGGGGTCGGAAAAACTGTTTTTT.

This clone showed up just a few times. The gene calls are TRBV7-6 and TRBJ1-2, with D perhaps TRBD1 (6 bases). Trimming shortened V by 4 bases and J by 4 bases, and 10 bases separated the two germline ends. The CDR3 consists of 13 residues. In germline, CDR1 is SGHVS, CDR2 FNYEAQ. CDR3 region: CASSSSDSYGYTF. CDR3 coding DNA: TGTGCCAGCAGCTCTTCGGACAGCTATGGCTACACCTTC.

Comment on this clone: A read error may account for a junction end that differs from germline. The rearrangement uses TRBV5-3 and TRBJ2-7, with TRBD2 identical over 9 bases. TRBV5-3 is annotated as an ORF whose role is uncertain. This CDR3 is 14 amino acids long. CDR3 bases: TGTGCCAGCAGCTTGGTTAGCGGGAGCTACGAGCAGTACTTC. The encoded protein is CASSLVSGSYEQYF.

The rearrangement links TRBV2 to TRBJ2-7; 9 nucleotides agree with TRBD1. The CDR3 spans 14 residues. Germline loops: CDR1 SNHLY, CDR2 FYNNEI. J was trimmed by 3 bases and V by 5 bases; bases with no gene match: 5. The CDR3 nucleotides are TGTGCCAGCAGTCCACGACAGGGGGTCTACGAGCAGTACTTC. This codes for CASSPRQGVYEQYF.

J is TRBJ1-1 and V is TRBV28; D gene uncertain. Germline assignment: CDR1 MDHEN and CDR2 SYDVKM. The V and J ends lost 6 bases and 4 bases respectively, with 9 bases between them. The CDR3 totals 12 residues. CDR3 protein: CASSLGVTEAFF. CDR3 in DNA: TGTGCCAGCAGCCTTGGGGTCACTGAAGCTTTCTTT.

The rearrangement joins TRBV11-2 to TRBJ2-1; TRBD2 agrees at 13 bases. Looked up from germline, CDR1 is SGHAT and CDR2 is FQNNGV. CDR3 length: 17 amino acids. V was pared by 4 bases and J by 9 bases, with 12 bases of the junction left unmatched. In DNA, the CDR3 is TGTGCCAGCAGCTCTCGGACTAGCGGGAGAGGGCCGGGTGAGCAGTTCTTC. Translated: CASSSRTSGRGPGEQFF.

This clone was detected a few times. The rearrangement joins TRBV6-6 to TRBJ2-2; the D is unclear. Germline V gene data show CDR1 as MNHNY and CDR2 as SVGAGI (reference sequence). The CDR3 extends over 14 amino acids. The V end was cut by 0 bases, the J end by 3 bases, with 5 bases between. The CDR3 protein is CASSYSGDTGELFF. As DNA, the CDR3 is TGTGCCAGCAGTTACTCAGGCGACACCGGGGAGCTGTTTTTT.

This chain links TRBV21-1 with TRBJ2-7; the D call TRBD2 from the table was never checked on the DNA. TRBV21-1 is flagged as a pseudogene. The CDR3 is 16 amino acids. For the CDR3, the DNA is TGTGCCAGCAGCAATTGGGAGGACGAAATCGGGTACGAGCAGTACTTC. It translates to CASSNWEDEIGYEQYF.

The J gene is TRBJ2-7, the V gene TRBV7-9, with 7 bases aligning to TRBD2. The V segment lost 1 base and the J segment 0 bases; nucleotides outside the gene matches: 6. Germline V CDR1 and CDR2: SEHNR, FQNEAQ (reference sequence). The CDR3 covers 16 residues. The CDR3 reads CASSLEVSGSSYEQYF. CDR3 in DNA: TGTGCCAGCAGCTTAGAGGTTAGCGGGTCCTCCTACGAGCAGTACTTC.

The V call is TRBV6-6, the J call TRBJ2-6; D possibly uses TRBD1 or TRBD2 (5 bases each). V lost 10 bases, J lost 2 bases, and 12 bases lay in between. CDR1 is MNHNY and CDR2 is SVGAGI in the germline V gene (reference sequence). The CDR3 has 14 residues. The CDR3 protein is CAIRVGAGANVLTF. The CDR3, as DNA: TGTGCCATCAGAGTGGGGGCTGGGGCCAACGTCCTGACTTTC.

This chain links TRBV9 with TRBJ2-5; 9 bases line up with TRBD2. J was trimmed by 4 bases and V by 2 bases; bases with no gene match: 3. Germline lookup yields CDR1 SGDLS and CDR2 YYNGEE. The CDR3 is 14 amino acids. This chain's CDR3 is CASSVTTSGETQYF. Here the CDR3 DNA reads TGTGCCAGCAGCGTGACGACTAGCGGAGAGACCCAGTACTTC.

The CDR3 coding sequence is TGTGCCAGCAGTGTAGAGGGGCGGACAGGGGGTCATGGCTACACCTTC. It is translated as CASSVEGRTGGHGYTF. The chain uses TRBV2 and TRBJ1-2, with TRBD1 matching 10 bases. V was clipped by 4 bases and J by 6 bases; unmatched bases: 11. This CDR3 has 16 residues. CDR1 is SNHLY and CDR2 is FYNNEI in the germline V gene.